Following are 9 T cell receptor beta chains from one sample sequenced in a study of memory CD4+ T cells and cytomegalovirus serostatus. The sort gate was single viable CD3+CD4+CD8-CD45RO+ cells for memory CD4+ T cells. Produced via immunoSEQ multiplex PCR; TCRdb's table is partial and in-frame only. The table has some 54,000 clones, 80% to 85% seen once. Sequences were obtained from memory CD4+ T cells from blood. All receptors come from an adult in good health and CMV-seropositive.

The genes are TRBV19 and TRBJ2-3; either TRBD1 or TRBD2 may supply D (7 bases each). Between the trimmed V and J ends, which lost 6 bases and 3 bases, there was a span of 13 bases. From germline, CDR1 is LNHDA and CDR2 SQIVND (reference sequence). The CDR3 is made up of 14 amino acids. Here the CDR3 reads CASSRGGQTDTQYF. As DNA, the CDR3 is TGTGCCAGTAGCAGGGGGGGACAAACAGATACGCAGTATTTT.

This clone was detected only a few times. The J gene is TRBJ1-2, the V gene TRBV18, with 7 bases identical to TRBD1. The trim removed 3 bases at V and 6 bases at J, leaving 4 bases unmatched. Germline CDR1 reads KGHSH; CDR2 reads LQKENI. This CDR3 is 13 amino acids long. CDR3 residues: CASSPTGENGYTF. DNA of the CDR3: TGTGCCAGCTCACCTACAGGGGAGAATGGCTACACCTTC.

In this sample, this clone turned up once. CDR3 sequence: CASSYSKGRQYF. CDR3 DNA sequence: TGTGCCAGCAGTTACTCGAAGGGAAGGCAGTACTTC. J is TRBJ2-7 and V is TRBV6-7, with D uncertain. TRBV6-7 is an open reading frame whose function is uncertain. The CDR3 contains 12 residues. V lost 0 bases and J 9 bases, leaving 9 bases between the germline ends.

V and J are TRBV2 and TRBJ2-3; D gene unclear. Germline CDR1 and CDR2: SNHLY and FYNNEI. V dropped 4 bases and J dropped 3 bases, with 11 bases sitting between them. The CDR3 is 14 residues long. The CDR3 protein is CASSGHKATDTQYF. As DNA, the CDR3 is TGTGCCAGCAGTGGACACAAAGCAACAGATACGCAGTATTTT.

This chain connects TRBV29-1 to TRBJ2-5; D remains ambiguous. V lost 3 bases and J lost 7, with 12 bases in between. This CDR3 is built from 12 residues. The V gene's germline CDR1 is SQVTM and CDR2 ANQGSEA. This CDR3 reads CSVEARVGTQYF. The CDR3 coding sequence is TGCAGCGTTGAGGCTCGAGTGGGGACCCAGTACTTC.

This chain connects TRBV6-6 to TRBJ1-2; 7 nucleotides align to TRBD1. The CDR3 is 15 amino acids. V lost 5 bases to trimming and J lost 2 bases; unmatched junction nucleotides: 8. Germline-derived CDR1 and CDR2 are MNHNY and SVGAGI (reference sequence). The CDR3 is CASSAARGVNYGYTF. The DNA for the CDR3 is TGTGCCAGCAGTGCCGCCAGGGGGGTAAACTATGGCTACACCTTC.

V gene TRBV19 combines with J gene TRBJ1-3, with 9 bases fitting TRBD1. Germline CDR1 reads LNHDA; CDR2 reads SQIVND (reference sequence). CDR3 length: 16 amino acids. V lost 3 bases, J lost 1 base, and 4 bases stayed unmatched. This CDR3 is CASSIPGTGSGNTIYF. DNA of the CDR3: TGTGCCAGTAGTATCCCCGGGACAGGGTCTGGAAACACCATATATTTT. Supplemented by reference TRBV19 and TRBJ1-3, the full variable domain reads DGGITQSPKYLFRKEGQNVTLSCEQNLNHDAMYWYRQDPGQGLRLIYYSQIVNDFQKGDIAEGYSVSREKKESFPLTVTSAQKNPTAFYLCASSIPGTGSGNTIYFGEGSWLTVV.

The CDR3 nucleotides are TGTGCCAGCAGTTACCAGGGCGGCACCGGGGAGCTGTTTTTT. Protein: CASSYQGGTGELFF. The chain recombines TRBV6-5 with TRBJ2-2; tentative D call: TRBD1 (5 bases). The V end lost 2 bases, the J end lost 4 bases, and 8 bases lay between the germline ends. The germline V gene encodes CDR1 MNHEY and CDR2 SVGAGI. CDR3 length: 14 residues.

CDR3 sequence: CASRLQGMGNQPQHF. CDR3 nucleotide sequence: TGTGCCAGCAGGCTACAGGGCATGGGCAATCAGCCCCAGCATTTT. The chain has TRBV28 and TRBJ1-5; tentative D call: TRBD1 (6 bases). Germline CDR1 and CDR2: MDHEN and SYDVKM. V lost 6 bases and J lost 2, with 14 bases in between. The CDR3 totals 15 residues. The whole variable domain, filled in from reference TRBV28 and TRBJ1-5, reads DVKVTQSSRYLVKRTGEKVFLECVQDMDHENMFWYRQDPGLGLRLIYFSYDVKMKEKGDIPEGYSVSREKKERFSLILESASTNQTSMYLCASRLQGMGNQPQHFGDGTRLSIL.